These T cell receptor beta chains were read from a single sample in a study of blood T cell repertoires in COVID-19. Data came from immunoSEQ multiplex PCR; TCRdb stores just in-frame clones and leaves some out. The sample lists some 120,000 clones; over 70% were seen once. Source material: peripheral blood. The receptors come from a man at least 80 years old with active or convalescent COVID-19. Each CDR3 is given with its conserved first and last residue. D genes are given only for firm matches. Clone size is given for some rows only: seen once, a few or many times, or a class if the clone is expanded.

cdr3_aa | cdr3_nt | d_call | j_call | clone_size | v_call
CASSLWGLDNEQFF | TGTGCCAGCAGCTTATGGGGACTAGACAATGAGCAGTTCTTC | TRBD2 | TRBJ2-1 | . | TRBV7-3
CASSQSPGQGVEKLFF | TGCGCCAGCAGTCAATCGCCAGGACAGGGGGTCGAAAAACTGTTTTTT | TRBD1 | TRBJ1-4 | once | TRBV23-1
CASSPGQGAGKGDTQYF | TGTGCCAGCTCCCCGGGTCAGGGGGCTGGAAAGGGCGATACGCAGTATTTT | TRBD1 | TRBJ2-3 | few | TRBV18
CASSLVSPSSYNEQFF | TGCGCCAGCAGCTTGGTGAGCCCTAGCTCCTACAATGAGCAGTTCTTC | . | TRBJ2-1 | . | TRBV5-1
CASAGNQPQHF | TGTGCCAGCGCAGGGAATCAGCCCCAGCATTTT | . | TRBJ1-5 | once | TRBV6-5
CASSLGTTMNTEAFF | TGTGCCAGCAGTTTAGGGACTACCATGAACACTGAAGCTTTCTTT | . | TRBJ1-1 | . | TRBV27
CASSVYYEQYF | TGTGCCAGCAGCGTCTATTACGAGCAGTACTTC | . | TRBJ2-7 | . | TRBV7-2
CASSLAENTEAFF | TGCGCCAGCAGCCTAGCAGAGAACACTGAAGCTTTCTTT | . | TRBJ1-1 | . | TRBV4-1
CASSPQGIAYEQYF | TGTGCCAGCAGCCCACAGGGGATAGCCTACGAGCAGTACTTC | TRBD1 | TRBJ2-7 | . | TRBV14
CASSPPAQETQYF | TGTGCCAGCTCACCACCGGCCCAAGAGACCCAGTACTTC | . | TRBJ2-5 | . | TRBV18
CATTNRQRREKLFF | TGTGCCACCACCAACCGTCAGAGGAGGGAAAAACTGTTTTTT | . | TRBJ1-4 | . | TRBV15
CASSLGDRANSPLHF | TGTGCCAGCAGCTTGGGGGACAGGGCAAATTCACCCCTCCACTTT | TRBD1 | TRBJ1-6 | few | TRBV7-9
CASSKVTGGGYEQYF | TGTGCCAGCAGCAAAGTGACAGGGGGCGGGTACGAGCAGTACTTC | . | TRBJ2-7 | . | TRBV21-1
CASSYAGGVRETQYF | TGTGCCAGCAGCTACGCGGGCGGCGTGAGGGAGACCCAGTACTTC | . | TRBJ2-5 | . | TRBV7-9
CASSLAGDNEKLFF | TGTGCCAGCAGCTTGGCGGGGGATAATGAAAAACTGTTTTTT | . | TRBJ1-4 | . | TRBV5-4
CASSFRGLDEQYF | TGCGCCAGCAGCTTTAGGGGGCTGGACGAGCAGTACTTC | TRBD1 | TRBJ2-7 | . | TRBV5-1
CASSLRTSGGTGELFF | TGCGCCAGCAGCCTCCGGACTAGCGGGGGGACCGGGGAGCTGTTTTTT | TRBD2 | TRBJ2-2 | . | TRBV5-1
CASSSPLGQTDTDTQYF | TGTGCCAGCAGCTCCCCCCTGGGACAGACAGACACAGATACGCAGTATTTT | TRBD1 | TRBJ2-3 | . | TRBV28
CATTGGSEAFF | TGTGCCACGACAGGGGGCTCTGAAGCTTTCTTT | TRBD1 | TRBJ1-1 | . | TRBV10-3
CASGTGMTETQYF | TGCGCCAGCGGGACAGGGATGACGGAGACCCAGTACTTC | TRBD1 | TRBJ2-5 | . | TRBV5-1
CASSQITGPYNEQFF | TGTGCCAGCAGCCAGATTACAGGGCCCTACAATGAGCAGTTCTTC | . | TRBJ2-1 | few | TRBV5-5
CASSSPGQGVTGELFF | TGTGCCAGCAGCTCTCCGGGACAGGGCGTCACCGGGGAGCTGTTTTTT | TRBD1 | TRBJ2-2 | . | TRBV11-2
CASSDGGGGWSSEQFF | TGCGCCAGCAGTGATGGTGGGGGGGGGTGGTCCTCCGAGCAGTTCTTC | TRBD2 | TRBJ2-1 | . | TRBV10-2
CASSLEGLSPLHF | TGTGCCAGCAGTTTAGAGGGGCTCTCACCCCTCCACTTT | . | TRBJ1-6 | . | TRBV12-3/TRBV12-4
CASSSNSGNTIYF | TGTGCCAGCAGCTCCAACTCTGGAAACACCATATATTTT | . | TRBJ1-3 | . | TRBV7-9
CASSDSRGTEAFF | TGTGCCAGCAGTGACTCAAGGGGCACTGAAGCTTTCTTT | . | TRBJ1-1 | . | TRBV6-4
CASSQEPGNLYEQYF | TGCGCCAGCAGCCAAGAGCCAGGGAACCTCTACGAGCAGTACTTC | . | TRBJ2-7 | . | TRBV4-3
CASSFGTLAELTDTQYF | TGTGCCAGCAGCTTTGGAACGCTAGCGGAGCTCACAGATACGCAGTATTTT | TRBD2 | TRBJ2-3 | . | TRBV7-6
CASSELDSGETQYF | TGTGCCAGCAGTGAATTGGACTCCGGAGAGACCCAGTACTTC | . | TRBJ2-5 | once | TRBV6-1
CASSSTGVGSGNTIYF | TGTGCCAGCAGCTCGACAGGGGTCGGCTCTGGAAACACCATATATTTT | TRBD1 | TRBJ1-3 | . | TRBV5-6
CASSISLVFADTQYF | TGTGCCAGTAGTATCTCGCTAGTTTTCGCAGATACGCAGTATTTT | . | TRBJ2-3 | . | TRBV19
CASGGSETQYF | TGTGCCAGCGGAGGGTCGGAGACCCAGTACTTC | . | TRBJ2-5 | . | TRBV3-1/TRBV3-2
CASSPGGTGVQAFF | TGTGCCAGCTCACCGGGAGGGACAGGGGTACAAGCTTTCTTT | TRBD1 | TRBJ1-1 | once | TRBV18
CASRGTGGVRAPLHF | TGCGCCAGCAGAGGGACAGGGGGAGTCAGGGCACCCCTCCACTTT | TRBD1 | TRBJ1-6 | . | TRBV5-1
CASRTGVVNTEAFF | TGTGCCAGCAGAACAGGGGTGGTGAACACTGAAGCTTTCTTT | TRBD1 | TRBJ1-1 | many | TRBV7-9
CASSFNQGQETQYF | TGTGCCAGCAGCTTTAATCAGGGACAAGAGACCCAGTACTTC | . | TRBJ2-5 | . | TRBV7-2
CASSKEGNYGYTF | TGTGCCAGTAGTAAGGAGGGCAACTATGGCTACACCTTC | . | TRBJ1-2 | few | TRBV19
CASSLGLASYEQYF | TGTGCCAGCAGCTTAGGACTAGCGTCATACGAGCAGTACTTC | TRBD2 | TRBJ2-7 | . | TRBV7-9
CASSSGQDTEAFF | TGTGCCAGCAGCTCCGGTCAGGACACTGAAGCTTTCTTT | . | TRBJ1-1 | . | TRBV28